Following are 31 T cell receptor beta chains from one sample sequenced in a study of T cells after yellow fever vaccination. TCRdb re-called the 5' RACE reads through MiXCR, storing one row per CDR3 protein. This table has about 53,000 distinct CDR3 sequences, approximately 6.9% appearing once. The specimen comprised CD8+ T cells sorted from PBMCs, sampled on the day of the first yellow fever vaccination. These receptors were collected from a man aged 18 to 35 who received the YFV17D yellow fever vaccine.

This CDR3 reads CASSLRVPLDEQFF. The CDR3, as DNA: TGCGCCAGCAGCCTCAGGGTACCCTTGGATGAGCAGTTCTTC. The genes are TRBV4-1 and TRBJ2-1; tentatively, D is TRBD1 (5 bases). Germline V CDR1 and CDR2: MGHRA, YSYEKL. With 4 bases removed from V and 8 bases from J, the gap between germline ends came to 15 bases. The CDR3 spans 14 residues.

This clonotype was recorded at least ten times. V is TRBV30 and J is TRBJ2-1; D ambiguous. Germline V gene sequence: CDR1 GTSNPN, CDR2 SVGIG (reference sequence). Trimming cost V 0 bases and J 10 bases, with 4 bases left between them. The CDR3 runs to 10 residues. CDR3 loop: CAWSVAEQFF. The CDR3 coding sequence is TGTGCCTGGAGTGTGGCCGAGCAGTTCTTC.

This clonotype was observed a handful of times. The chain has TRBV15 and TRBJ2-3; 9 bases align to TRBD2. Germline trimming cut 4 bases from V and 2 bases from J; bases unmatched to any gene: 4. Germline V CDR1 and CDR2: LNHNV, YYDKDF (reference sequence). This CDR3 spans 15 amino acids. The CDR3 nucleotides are TGTGCCACCAGCACTCTGGGACTAGCCACAGATACGCAGTATTTT. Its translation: CATSTLGLATDTQYF.

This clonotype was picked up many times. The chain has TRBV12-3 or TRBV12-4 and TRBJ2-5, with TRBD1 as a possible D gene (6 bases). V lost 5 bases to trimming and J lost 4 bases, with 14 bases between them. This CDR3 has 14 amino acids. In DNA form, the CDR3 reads TGTGCCAGCAGTGGGACAAGCGATGGAGAGACCCAGTACTTC. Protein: CASSGTSDGETQYF.

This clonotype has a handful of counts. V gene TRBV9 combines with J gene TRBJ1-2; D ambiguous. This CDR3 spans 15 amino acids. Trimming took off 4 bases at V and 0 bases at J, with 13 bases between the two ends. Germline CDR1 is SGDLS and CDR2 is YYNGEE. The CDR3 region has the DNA TGTGCCAGCAGCCCTCGGGCTCGGGCTAACTATGGCTACACCTTC. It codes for CASSPRARANYGYTF.

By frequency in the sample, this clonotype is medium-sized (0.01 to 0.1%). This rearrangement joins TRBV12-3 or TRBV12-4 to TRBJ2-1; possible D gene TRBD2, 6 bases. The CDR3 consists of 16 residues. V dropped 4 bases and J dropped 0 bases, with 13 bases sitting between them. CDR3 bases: TGTGCCAGCAGTTCTCCGGGGGTGAGCTCCTACAATGAGCAGTTCTTC. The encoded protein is CASSSPGVSSYNEQFF.

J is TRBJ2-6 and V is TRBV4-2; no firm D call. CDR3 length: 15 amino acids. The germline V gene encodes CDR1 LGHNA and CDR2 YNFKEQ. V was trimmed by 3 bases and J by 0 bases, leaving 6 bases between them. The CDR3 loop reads CASSQLPSGANVLTF. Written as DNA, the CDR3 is TGTGCCAGCAGCCAGCTTCCCTCTGGGGCCAACGTCCTGACTTTC.

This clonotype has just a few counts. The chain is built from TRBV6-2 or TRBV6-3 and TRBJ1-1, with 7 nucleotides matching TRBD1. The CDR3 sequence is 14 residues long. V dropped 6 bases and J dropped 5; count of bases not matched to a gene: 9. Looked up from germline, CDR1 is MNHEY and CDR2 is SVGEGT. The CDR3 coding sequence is TGTGCCAGCAGAACAGACAGGGTTGGAACTGAAGCTTTCTTT. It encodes CASRTDRVGTEAFF.

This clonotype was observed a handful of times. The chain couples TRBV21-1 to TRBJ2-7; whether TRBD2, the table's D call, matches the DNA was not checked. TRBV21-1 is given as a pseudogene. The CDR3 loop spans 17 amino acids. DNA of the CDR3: TGTGCCAGCAGCAAATGGGAGGGTTGGATGGACGACTACGAGCAGTACGTC. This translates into CASSKWEGWMDDYEQYV.

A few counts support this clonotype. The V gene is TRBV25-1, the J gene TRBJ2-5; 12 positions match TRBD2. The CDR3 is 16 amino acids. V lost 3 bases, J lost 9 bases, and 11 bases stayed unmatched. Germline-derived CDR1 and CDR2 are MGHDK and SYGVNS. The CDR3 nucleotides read TGTGCCAGCAGTGATCCTGGACTAGCGGGGTTTTCGGCCCAGTACTTC. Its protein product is CASSDPGLAGFSAQYF.

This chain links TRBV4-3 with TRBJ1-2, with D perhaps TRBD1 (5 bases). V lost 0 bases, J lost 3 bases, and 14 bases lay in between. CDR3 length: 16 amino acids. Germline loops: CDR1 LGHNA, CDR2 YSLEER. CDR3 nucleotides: TGCGCCAGCAGCCAAGAAAGGGCAGGGTTTGACTATGGCTACACCTTC. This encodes CASSQERAGFDYGYTF.

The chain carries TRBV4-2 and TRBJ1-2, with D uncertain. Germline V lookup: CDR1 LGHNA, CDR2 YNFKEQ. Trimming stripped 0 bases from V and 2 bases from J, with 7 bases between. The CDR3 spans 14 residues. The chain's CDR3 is CASSQEAPNYGYTF. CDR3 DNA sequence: TGTGCCAGCAGCCAAGAAGCCCCGAACTATGGCTACACCTTC.

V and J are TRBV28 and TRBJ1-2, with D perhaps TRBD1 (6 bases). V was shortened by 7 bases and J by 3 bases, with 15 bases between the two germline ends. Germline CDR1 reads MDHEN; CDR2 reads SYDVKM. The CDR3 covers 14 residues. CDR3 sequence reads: CASNSGDTYYGYTF. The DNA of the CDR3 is TGTGCCAGCAATTCGGGGGACACCTACTATGGCTACACCTTC.

The chain's CDR3 is CASSLLSWDNEQFF. As DNA, the CDR3 is TGTGCCAGCAGTTTGTTGAGTTGGGACAATGAGCAGTTCTTC. The genes are TRBV28 and TRBJ2-1; D is unresolved. The CDR3 has 14 residues. With 3 bases removed from V and 5 bases from J, the gap between germline ends came to 11 bases. In germline, CDR1 is MDHEN, CDR2 SYDVKM.

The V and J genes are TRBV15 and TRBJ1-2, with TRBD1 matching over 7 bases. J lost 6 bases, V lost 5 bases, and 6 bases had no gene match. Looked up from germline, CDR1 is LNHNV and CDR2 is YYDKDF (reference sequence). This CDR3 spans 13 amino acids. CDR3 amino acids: CATSPRTGHGYTF. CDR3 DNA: TGTGCCACCAGCCCCCGGACAGGCCATGGCTACACCTTC.

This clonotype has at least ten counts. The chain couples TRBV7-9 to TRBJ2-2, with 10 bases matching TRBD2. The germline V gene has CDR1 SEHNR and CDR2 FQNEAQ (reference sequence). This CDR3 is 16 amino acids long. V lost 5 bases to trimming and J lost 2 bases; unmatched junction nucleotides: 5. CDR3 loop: CASSDSSGGNTGELFF. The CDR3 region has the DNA TGTGCCAGCAGCGATTCTAGCGGGGGCAACACCGGGGAGCTGTTTTTT.

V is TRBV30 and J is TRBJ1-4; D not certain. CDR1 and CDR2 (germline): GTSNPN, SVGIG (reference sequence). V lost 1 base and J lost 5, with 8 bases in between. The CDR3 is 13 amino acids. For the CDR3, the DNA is TGTGCCTGGAGTGGGGCAGAGAATGAAAAACTGTTTTTT. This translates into CAWSGAENEKLFF. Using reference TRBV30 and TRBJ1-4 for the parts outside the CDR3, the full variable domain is SQTIHQWPATLVQPVGSPLSLECTVEGTSNPNLYWYRQAAGRGLQLLFYSVGIGQISSEVPQNLSASRPQDRQFILSSKKLLLSDSGFYLCAWSGAENEKLFFGSGTQLSVL.

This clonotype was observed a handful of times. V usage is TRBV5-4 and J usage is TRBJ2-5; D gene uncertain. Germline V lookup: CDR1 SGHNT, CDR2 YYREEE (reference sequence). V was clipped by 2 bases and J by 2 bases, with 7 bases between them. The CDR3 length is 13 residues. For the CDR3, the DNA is TGTGCCAGCAGCTTCCCGGATCAAGAGACCCAGTACTTC. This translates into CASSFPDQETQYF.

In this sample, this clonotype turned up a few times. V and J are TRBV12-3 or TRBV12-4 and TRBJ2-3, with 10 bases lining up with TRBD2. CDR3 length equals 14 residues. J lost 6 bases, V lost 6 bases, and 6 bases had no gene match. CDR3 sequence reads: CASSPQRGGDTQYF. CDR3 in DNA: TGTGCCAGCAGCCCGCAGCGGGGGGGTGATACGCAGTATTTT.

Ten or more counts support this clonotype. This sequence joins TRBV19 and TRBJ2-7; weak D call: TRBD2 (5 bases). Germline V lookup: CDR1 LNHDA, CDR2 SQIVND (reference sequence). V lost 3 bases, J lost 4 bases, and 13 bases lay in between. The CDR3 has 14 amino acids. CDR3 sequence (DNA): TGTGCCAGTAGTATGCGCCACGAGGGTTACGAGCAGTACTTC. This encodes CASSMRHEGYEQYF.

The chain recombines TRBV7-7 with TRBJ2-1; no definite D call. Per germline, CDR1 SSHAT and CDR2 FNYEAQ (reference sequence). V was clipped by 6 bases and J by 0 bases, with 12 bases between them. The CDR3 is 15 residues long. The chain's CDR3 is CASSRTTSSYNEQFF. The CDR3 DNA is TGTGCCAGCAGTCGAACTACCAGCTCCTACAATGAGCAGTTCTTC.

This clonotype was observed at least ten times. The CDR3 DNA reads TGTGCCAGCAGCTATCCGGGTTGGAGCTCCTACGAGCAGTACGTC. Amino acid sequence: CASSYPGWSSYEQYV. The gene calls are TRBV5-5 and TRBJ2-7; D remains unclear. CDR3 length: 15 residues. Germline CDR1 and CDR2: SGHKS and YYEKEE (reference sequence). V was pared by 3 bases and J by 0 bases, with 13 bases between.

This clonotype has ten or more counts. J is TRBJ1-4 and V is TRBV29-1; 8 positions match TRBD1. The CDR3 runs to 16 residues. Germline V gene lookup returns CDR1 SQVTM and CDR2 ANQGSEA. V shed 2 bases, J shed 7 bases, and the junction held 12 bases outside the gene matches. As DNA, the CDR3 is TGCAGCGTTGAATTGGGACAGGACCTTGGGGGTGAAAAACTGTTTTTT. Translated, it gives CSVELGQDLGGEKLFF.

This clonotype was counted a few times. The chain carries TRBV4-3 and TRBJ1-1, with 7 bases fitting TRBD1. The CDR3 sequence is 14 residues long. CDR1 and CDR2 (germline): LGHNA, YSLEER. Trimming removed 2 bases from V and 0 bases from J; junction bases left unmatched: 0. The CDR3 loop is CASSQRGLNTEAFF. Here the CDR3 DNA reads TGCGCCAGCAGCCAAAGGGGGCTGAACACTGAAGCTTTCTTT.

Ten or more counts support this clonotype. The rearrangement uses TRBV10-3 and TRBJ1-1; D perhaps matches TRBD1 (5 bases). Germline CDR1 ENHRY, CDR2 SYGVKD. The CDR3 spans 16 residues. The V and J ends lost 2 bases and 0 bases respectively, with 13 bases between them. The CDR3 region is CAISEDGGFVNTEAFF. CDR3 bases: TGTGCCATCAGTGAGGACGGGGGGTTCGTGAACACTGAAGCTTTCTTT.

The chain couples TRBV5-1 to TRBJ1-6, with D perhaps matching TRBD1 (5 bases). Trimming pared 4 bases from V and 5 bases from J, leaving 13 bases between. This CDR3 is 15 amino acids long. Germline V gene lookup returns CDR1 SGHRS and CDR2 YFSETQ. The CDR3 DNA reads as TGCGCCAGCAGCCGCCTGGGACGGGATAATTCACCCCTCCACTTT. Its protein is CASSRLGRDNSPLHF.

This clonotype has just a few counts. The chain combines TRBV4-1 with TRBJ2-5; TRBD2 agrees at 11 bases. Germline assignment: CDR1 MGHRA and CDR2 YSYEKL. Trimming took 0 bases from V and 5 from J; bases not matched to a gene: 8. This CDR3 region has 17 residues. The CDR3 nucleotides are TGCGCCAGCAGCCAAGAGTTAGCGGGGGGGCGTTTGGAGACCCAGTACTTC. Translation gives CASSQELAGGRLETQYF.

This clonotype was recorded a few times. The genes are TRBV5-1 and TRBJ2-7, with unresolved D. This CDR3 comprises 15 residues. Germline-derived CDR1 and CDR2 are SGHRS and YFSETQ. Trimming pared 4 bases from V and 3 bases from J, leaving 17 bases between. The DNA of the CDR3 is TGCGCCAGCAGCCCTGGAAGGGTTCTGGACTACGAGCAGTACTTC. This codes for CASSPGRVLDYEQYF.

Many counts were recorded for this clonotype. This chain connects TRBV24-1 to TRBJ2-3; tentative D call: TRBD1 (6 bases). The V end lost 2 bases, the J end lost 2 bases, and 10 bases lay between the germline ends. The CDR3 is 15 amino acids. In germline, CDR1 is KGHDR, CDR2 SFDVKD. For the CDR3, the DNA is TGTGCCACCAGTGATTACAGGGAGACCACAGATACGCAGTATTTT. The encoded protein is CATSDYRETTDTQYF.

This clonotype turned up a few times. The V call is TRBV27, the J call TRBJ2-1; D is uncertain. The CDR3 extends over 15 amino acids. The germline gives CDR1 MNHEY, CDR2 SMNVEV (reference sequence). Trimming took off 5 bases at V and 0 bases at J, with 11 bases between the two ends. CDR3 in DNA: TGTGCCAGCAGTCCGCAGTGGGTCTCCTACAATGAGCAGTTCTTC. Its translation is CASSPQWVSYNEQFF.

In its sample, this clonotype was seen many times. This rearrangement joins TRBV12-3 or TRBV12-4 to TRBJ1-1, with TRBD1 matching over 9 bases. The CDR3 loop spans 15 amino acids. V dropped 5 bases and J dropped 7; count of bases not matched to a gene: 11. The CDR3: CASSHRDRELNEAFF. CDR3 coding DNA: TGTGCCAGCAGTCACCGGGACAGGGAGCTTAATGAAGCTTTCTTT.